One and the same sample provided the 11 T cell receptor beta chains below, sequenced in a study of T cells after yellow fever vaccination. MiXCR, run by TCRdb on the 5' RACE reads, gives a single entry per CDR3 protein. The sample records approximately 22,000 distinct CDR3 sequences, 4% to 6% being singletons. The source was PBMCs, either bulk or a sorted T-cell subset (CD4+, CD8+, memory, or dextramer-sorted; not recorded which), collected more than 35 days after the first yellow fever vaccination. The receptors stem from a man between 18 and 35 years old who received the YFV17D yellow fever vaccine.

Remarks on this clonotype: A read error is possible here, since a much larger clone lies one base away. The V and J genes are TRBV5-5 and TRBJ1-1; tentatively, D is TRBD1 (5 bases). The CDR3 covers 14 residues. CDR1 and CDR2 from the germline V gene are SGHKS and YYEKEE (reference sequence). CDR3 sequence reads: CAISLGGLDTEAFF. In DNA form, the CDR3 reads TGTGCCATCAGCTTGGGGGGTTTGGACACTGAAGCTTTCTTT. The variable domain in full, with the rest retrieved from reference TRBV5-5 and TRBJ1-1, is DAGVTQSPTHLIKTRGQQVTLRCSPISGHKSVSWYQQVLGQGPQFIFQYYEKEERGRGNFPDRFSARQFPNYSSELNVNALLLGDSALYLCAISLGGLDTEAFFGQGTRLTVV.

A remark on this clonotype: Given a much more abundant clone one base away, this may be a read error. This chain uses TRBV7-2 with TRBJ2-3; 9 nucleotides match TRBD2. Germline lookup yields CDR1 SGHTA and CDR2 FQGNSA. The CDR3 totals 15 residues. The V and J ends lost 2 bases and 6 bases, in that order; junction bases with no gene match: 6. As DNA, the CDR3 is TGTGCCAGCAGCTTAAATTTAGCGGGGGCGGATACGCAGTATTTT. This sequence encodes CASSLNLAGADTQYF.

This clonotype appeared many times. This chain connects TRBV7-2 to TRBJ2-3; D possibly corresponds to TRBD2 (6 bases). Trimming removed 2 bases at V and 3 bases at J, with 12 bases between. The CDR3 is 15 residues long. In germline, CDR1 is SGHTA, CDR2 FQGNSA. CDR3 protein: CASSLWGTQTDTQYF. The CDR3 DNA is TGTGCCAGCAGCTTATGGGGGACTCAGACAGATACGCAGTATTTT.

On this clonotype itself: A read error may explain this, as a much larger clone is one base away. V is TRBV7-9 and J is TRBJ2-6, with unresolved D. CDR3 length: 15 residues. V was trimmed by 4 bases and J by 4 bases, leaving 11 bases between them. CDR1 is SEHNR, CDR2 FQNEAQ, per germline (reference sequence). This CDR3 is CASSSQWGGANVLTF. CDR3 sequence (DNA): TGTGCCAGCAGCTCCCAGTGGGGAGGGGCCAACGTCCTGACTTTC.

This clonotype occurred many times. V usage is TRBV10-2 and J usage is TRBJ2-1; the D gene is possibly TRBD2 (6 bases). V lost 0 bases, J lost 8 bases, and 14 bases lay in between. The CDR3 contains 15 residues. CDR1 and CDR2 from the germline V gene are WSHSY and SAAADI. The CDR3 DNA reads TGCGCCAGCAGTGAGTCGTCGGGGGTGGGGTATGAGCAGTTCTTC. It codes for CASSESSGVGYEQFF.

The table lists this clonotype with many counts. The chain joins TRBV7-2 to TRBJ2-5, with D perhaps matching TRBD2 (5 bases). CDR3 length equals 15 residues. Trimming took 5 bases from V and 9 from J, leaving 22 bases between them. Germline V gene data show CDR1 as SGHTA and CDR2 as FQGNSA. CDR3 amino acids: CASSRPEGLPRAQYF. The CDR3 DNA sequence: TGTGCCAGCAGCCGTCCCGAAGGACTGCCCCGGGCCCAGTACTTC.

In its sample, this clonotype was seen many times. This sequence joins TRBV2 and TRBJ2-1; no clear D gene. Germline CDR1 and CDR2: SNHLY and FYNNEI. CDR3 length equals 12 residues. Trimming pared 5 bases from V and 12 bases from J, leaving 14 bases between. Written as DNA, the CDR3 is TGTGCCAGCAGTTCGTCGGACGTAGGGCAGTTCTTC. Protein: CASSSSDVGQFF. Complete variable domain (other parts from reference TRBV2 and TRBJ2-1): EPEVTQTPSHQVTQMGQEVILRCVPISNHLYFYWYRQILGQKVEFLVSFYNNEISEKSEIFDDQFSVERPDGSNFTLKIRSTKLEDSAMYFCASSSSDVGQFFGPGTRLTVL.

This clonotype showed up many times. The chain recombines TRBV18 with TRBJ2-7; D unresolved. V shed 2 bases and J shed 0 bases, with 11 bases lying between them. The CDR3 has 15 residues. The V gene's germline CDR1 is KGHSH and CDR2 LQKENI. The CDR3 reads CASSPNSRSSYEQYV. The CDR3 nucleotides read TGTGCCAGCTCACCAAATTCGCGGAGCTCCTACGAGCAGTACGTC.

This clonotype was found many times. The chain uses TRBV7-2 and TRBJ2-2; D might be TRBD1 (6 bases). Germline V gene lookup returns CDR1 SGHTA and CDR2 FQGNSA. CDR3 length: 14 amino acids. The V and J ends lost 5 bases and 6 bases respectively, with 13 bases between them. This chain's CDR3 is CASSPDSRAGELFF. CDR3 in DNA: TGTGCCAGCAGCCCGGACAGTAGGGCCGGGGAGCTGTTTTTT.

This clonotype occurred many times. The chain couples TRBV20-1 to TRBJ2-5; D may be TRBD1 (6 bases). The CDR3 runs 14 residues. Looked up from germline, CDR1 is DFQATT and CDR2 is SNEGSKA (reference sequence). V gave up 7 bases and J gave up 4 bases, with 19 bases separating them. In DNA, the CDR3 is TGCAGTGTCAGTAGGGACACCCCTCGAGAGACCCAGTACTTC. Protein sequence: CSVSRDTPRETQYF.

Many counts were recorded for this clonotype. The chain links TRBV12-3 or TRBV12-4 to TRBJ1-6; no firm D call. V shed 4 bases and J shed 7 bases, with 11 bases lying between them. The CDR3 is 14 residues long. CDR3 DNA sequence: TGTGCCAGCAGTTCAGCGGGGAAAAATTCACCCCTCCACTTT. Translation: CASSSAGKNSPLHF.